This T cell receptor (beta chain) was captured by sequencing in a study of Tregs in tolerant kidney transplant recipients. CD4+CD25+CD127- Tregs, CD4+CD25- non-Tregs, CD4 and CD8 cells were sorted. Using immunoSEQ multiplex PCR, the repertoire was profiled, and TCRdb retains in-frame clones only, with some absent. Seen here are about 110,000 clones, roughly 89% observed once, and the top ten hold around 0.35%. In the case of this clone: Its antigen is undetermined.

Study outcomes and limitations: No direct test of biological reproducibility was done here. Activated donor B cell expansion appeared to reveal the most relevant donor-specific TCRbeta repertoire. Nucleotide sequences could not be compared across some patients' samples due to primer changes.

The V gene lost 2 bases and the J gene lost 6 bases, with 15 bases spanning the gap. CDR3 length equals 15 residues. Germline CDR1 and CDR2: SGHRS and YFSETQ. The V call is TRBV5-1, the J call TRBJ1-5; D may be TRBD1 (5 bases). The specimen was CD4+ T cells from blood, collected before the transplant. The clonotype was recovered from a human donor who received a combined kidney and bone marrow transplant. The DNA for the CDR3 is TGCGCCAGCAGCTTTTTCCAGGGTCCGGGTCAGCCCCAGCATTTT. Translating gives CASSFFQGPGQPQHF.